Below, 17 T cell receptor beta chains from the same sample are listed, as sequenced in a study of identical twins. TCRdb re-derived calls from the 5' RACE reads in MiXCR, one entry per CDR3 protein. This sample has nearly 900,000 distinct CDR3 sequences, with 10% to 15% found just once. These records were also assigned to another study, of yellow fever vaccine responses in identical twins.

The specimen sequenced was PBMCs. Receptors originate from a woman aged 18-35 years in good health.

This chain links TRBV20-1 with TRBJ2-5, with 13 bases identical to TRBD2. Germline V CDR1 and CDR2: DFQATT, SNEGSKA (reference sequence). The junction had 13 bases not matched to a gene; V was cut back by 0 bases and J by 0 bases. The CDR3 totals 20 residues. DNA for the CDR3: TGCAGTGCTAGAGATCCGTTAGGACTAGCGGGAGTCGGTGACCAAGAGACCCAGTACTTC. Encoded protein: CSARDPLGLAGVGDQETQYF.

This clonotype was counted between two and nine times. This chain links TRBV18 with TRBJ2-5; D is undetermined. CDR3 length equals 12 residues. Germline V gene data show CDR1 as KGHSH and CDR2 as LQKENI. V was shortened by 6 bases and J by 0 bases, with 5 bases between the two germline ends. CDR3 sequence: CASSTDQETQYF. The CDR3, as DNA: TGTGCCAGCTCGACGGACCAAGAGACCCAGTACTTC.

The V call is TRBV24-1, the J call TRBJ2-7, with unresolved D. The length of the CDR3 is 13 residues. Trimming stripped 3 bases from V and 8 bases from J, with 13 bases between. Germline V gene sequence: CDR1 KGHDR, CDR2 SFDVKD. Written as DNA, the CDR3 is TGTGCCACCAGTGATGCCACCTCCCTGAAGCAGTACTTC. Amino acids: CATSDATSLKQYF.

This clonotype showed up just a few times. V gene TRBV20-1 combines with J gene TRBJ1-1; D is ambiguous. This CDR3 has 12 amino acids. V dropped 3 bases and J dropped 1 base, with 6 bases sitting between them. Germline CDR1 reads DFQATT; CDR2 reads SNEGSKA (reference sequence). In DNA form, the CDR3 reads TGCAGTGCTAGTAAGGCGAACACTGAAGCTTTCTTT. Encoded protein: CSASKANTEAFF.

This sequence joins TRBV14 and TRBJ2-7; no clear D gene. This CDR3 is 14 amino acids long. Looked up from germline, CDR1 is SGHDN and CDR2 is FVKESK. V was pared by 3 bases and J by 2 bases, with 11 bases between. CDR3 loop: CASSQNPGPYEQYF. In DNA form, the CDR3 reads TGTGCCAGCAGCCAGAACCCCGGGCCCTACGAGCAGTACTTC.

The chain joins TRBV5-1 to TRBJ2-7; tentative D call: TRBD2 (6 bases). Germline CDR1 reads SGHRS; CDR2 reads YFSETQ. V dropped 1 base and J dropped 3 bases, with 17 bases sitting between them. The CDR3 extends over 16 amino acids. In DNA, the CDR3 is TGCGCCAGCAGCTTGCCTAGCGAGAGCTACAGCTACGAGCAGTACTTC. Translated, it gives CASSLPSESYSYEQYF.

This clonotype was observed at least ten times. V and J are TRBV5-1 and TRBJ2-5; D gene unclear. The CDR3 consists of 15 residues. Per germline, CDR1 SGHRS and CDR2 YFSETQ. Trimming removed 4 bases at V and 4 bases at J, with 17 bases between. The CDR3 spells CASSPIGDIGETQYF. In DNA form, the CDR3 reads TGCGCCAGCAGCCCGATTGGAGACATCGGAGAGACCCAGTACTTC.

This clonotype was seen at least ten times. This chain links TRBV3-1 with TRBJ2-7; unclear D gene. This CDR3 region has 13 residues. Trimming removed 1 base from V and 7 bases from J, with 11 bases in between. CDR1 LGHDT and CDR2 YNNKEL come from the germline V gene (reference sequence). The CDR3: CASSQGWVGEQYV. CDR3 nucleotide sequence: TGTGCCAGCAGCCAAGGATGGGTTGGGGAGCAGTACGTC.

This clonotype has a count of ten or more. The V call is TRBV9, the J call TRBJ2-1; D is possibly TRBD2 (5 bases). The CDR3 spans 14 residues. Germline V gene sequence: CDR1 SGDLS, CDR2 YYNGEE. Trimming cost V 4 bases and J 3 bases, with 11 bases left between them. The CDR3 DNA reads TGTGCCAGCAGCCCACGCGGGCTCTACAATGAGCAGTTCTTC. As protein: CASSPRGLYNEQFF.

The V gene is TRBV20-1, the J gene TRBJ1-2; D may be TRBD1 (5 bases). This CDR3 contains 13 residues. V was pared by 4 bases and J by 7 bases, with 16 bases between. The germline CDR1 and CDR2 sequences are DFQATT and SNEGSKA (reference sequence). The CDR3: CSATQVHGGGYTF. CDR3 bases: TGCAGTGCTACCCAGGTCCACGGGGGTGGCTACACCTTC.

This clonotype has a handful of counts. The chain combines TRBV7-2 with TRBJ2-1, with a possible D match to TRBD2 (6 bases). V was cut by 3 bases and J by 3 bases, with 21 bases left in between. CDR3 length: 18 residues. The germline CDR1 and CDR2 sequences are SGHTA and FQGNSA. CDR3 protein: CASSFPRHSGKNYNEQFF. CDR3 DNA: TGTGCCAGCAGCTTCCCCCGTCATAGCGGAAAAAACTACAATGAGCAGTTCTTC. Supplemented by reference TRBV7-2 and TRBJ2-1, the full variable domain reads GAGVSQSPSNKVTEKGKDVELRCDPISGHTALYWYRQSLGQGLEFLIYFQGNSAPDKSGLPSDRFSAERTGGSVSTLTIQRTQQEDSAVYLCASSFPRHSGKNYNEQFFGPGTRLTVL.

This clonotype was found a few times. The chain has TRBV6-2 or TRBV6-3 and TRBJ2-5; D is unresolved. V lost 2 bases and J 1 base, leaving 8 bases between the germline ends. This CDR3 comprises 14 residues. Germline loops: CDR1 MNHEY, CDR2 SVGEGT. CDR3 residues: CASSYRRIQETQYF. As DNA, the CDR3 is TGTGCCAGCAGTTACCGGCGGATCCAAGAGACCCAGTACTTC.

This clonotype came up a few times. The CDR3 region has the DNA TGTGCCAGCAGCCCCCAGGGCCGGGCAGGTAACAATGAGCAGTTCTTC. This translates into CASSPQGRAGNNEQFF. The chain joins TRBV6-1 to TRBJ2-1, with D tentatively TRBD1 (5 bases). The CDR3 spans 16 residues. Germline V gene lookup returns CDR1 MNHNS and CDR2 SASEGT. V lost 6 bases and J 5 bases, leaving 20 bases between the germline ends.

The table lists this clonotype with a few counts. The V and J genes are TRBV6-1 and TRBJ2-3; possible D gene TRBD1, 5 bases. Germline loops: CDR1 MNHNS, CDR2 SASEGT. The germline V and J ends were trimmed by 6 bases and 4 bases, with 11 bases remaining between them. The CDR3 has 13 amino acids. The CDR3, as DNA: TGTGCCAGCAGCAGGGATGACCCAGATACGCAGTATTTT. Amino acid sequence: CASSRDDPDTQYF.

This chain joins TRBV5-1 and TRBJ2-2; D gene unclear. V was trimmed by 2 bases and J by 1 base, leaving 9 bases between them. The length of the CDR3 is 15 residues. Germline values: CDR1 SGHRS, CDR2 YFSETQ. The DNA for the CDR3 is TGCGCCAGCAGCTTCGGGCAGGTGAACACCGGGGAGCTGTTTTTT. It translates to CASSFGQVNTGELFF. The full variable domain, in which reference TRBV5-1 and TRBJ2-2 provide the parts outside the CDR3, is KAGVTQTPRYLIKTRGQQVTLSCSPISGHRSVSWYQQTPGQGLQFLFEYFSETQRNKGNFPGRFSGRQFSNSRSEMNVSTLELGDSALYLCASSFGQVNTGELFFGEGSRLTVL.

This clonotype appeared a few times. The V and J genes are TRBV15 and TRBJ1-5; D remains unclear. The CDR3 loop spans 13 amino acids. V was pared by 5 bases and J by 7 bases, with 12 bases between. From germline, CDR1 is LNHNV and CDR2 YYDKDF (reference sequence). The CDR3 nucleotides are TGTGCCACCAGCCCACCGAGGGAGCAGCCCCAGCATTTT. It codes for CATSPPREQPQHF. The variable domain in full, completed from reference TRBV15 and TRBJ1-5, reads DAMVIQNPRYQVTQFGKPVTLSCSQTLNHNVMYWYQQKSSQAPKLLFHYYDKDFNNEADTPDNFQSRRPNTSFCFLDIRSPGLGDTAMYLCATSPPREQPQHFGDGTRLSIL.

The chain links TRBV9 to TRBJ2-3; tentative D call: TRBD2 (8 bases). The CDR3 consists of 18 residues. Germline CDR1 and CDR2: SGDLS and YYNGEE. V shed 3 bases and J shed 2 bases, with 22 bases lying between them. In nucleotides, the CDR3 is TGTGCCAGCAGCGAGCCAGGGGGGAGCGGGAGAACCACAGATACGCAGTATTTT. Protein: CASSEPGGSGRTTDTQYF.